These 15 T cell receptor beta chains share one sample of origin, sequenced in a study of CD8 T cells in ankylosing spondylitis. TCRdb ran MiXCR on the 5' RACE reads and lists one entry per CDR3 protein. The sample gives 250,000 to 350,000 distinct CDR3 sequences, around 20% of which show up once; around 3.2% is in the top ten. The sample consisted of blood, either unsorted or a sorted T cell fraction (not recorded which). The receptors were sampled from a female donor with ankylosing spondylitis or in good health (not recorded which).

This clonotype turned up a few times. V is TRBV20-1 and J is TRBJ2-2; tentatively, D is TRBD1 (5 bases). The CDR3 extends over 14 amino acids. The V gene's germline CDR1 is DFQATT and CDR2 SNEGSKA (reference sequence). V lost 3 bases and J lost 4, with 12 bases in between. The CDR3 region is CSASTVRGTGELFF. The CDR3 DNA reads TGCAGTGCTAGTACCGTAAGGGGCACCGGGGAGCTGTTTTTT.

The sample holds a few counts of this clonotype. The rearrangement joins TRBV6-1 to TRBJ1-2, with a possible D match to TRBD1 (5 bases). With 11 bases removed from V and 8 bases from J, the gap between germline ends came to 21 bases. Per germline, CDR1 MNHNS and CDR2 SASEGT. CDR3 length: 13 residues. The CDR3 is CAGEGQGVWGYTF. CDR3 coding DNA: TGTGCCGGTGAGGGGCAGGGTGTGTGGGGCTACACCTTC.

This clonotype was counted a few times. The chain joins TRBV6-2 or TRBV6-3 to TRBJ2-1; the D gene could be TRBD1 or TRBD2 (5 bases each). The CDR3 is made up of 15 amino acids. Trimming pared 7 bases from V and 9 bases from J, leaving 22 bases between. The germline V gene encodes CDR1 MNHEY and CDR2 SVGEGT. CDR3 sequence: CASMKGTRVIGEQFF. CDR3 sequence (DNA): TGTGCCAGCATGAAAGGGACCCGGGTGATCGGTGAGCAGTTCTTC.

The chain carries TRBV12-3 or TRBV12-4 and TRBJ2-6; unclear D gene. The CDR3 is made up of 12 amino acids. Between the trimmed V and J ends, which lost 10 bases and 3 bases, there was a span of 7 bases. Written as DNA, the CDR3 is TGTGCCACAGACGTTGGGGCCAACGTCCTGACTTTC. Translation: CATDVGANVLTF.

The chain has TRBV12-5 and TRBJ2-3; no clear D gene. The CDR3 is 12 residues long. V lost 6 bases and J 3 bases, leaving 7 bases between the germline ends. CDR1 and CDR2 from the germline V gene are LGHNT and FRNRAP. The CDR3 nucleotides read TGTGCTAGTGGGACGGTGACAGATACGCAGTATTTT. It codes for CASGTVTDTQYF.

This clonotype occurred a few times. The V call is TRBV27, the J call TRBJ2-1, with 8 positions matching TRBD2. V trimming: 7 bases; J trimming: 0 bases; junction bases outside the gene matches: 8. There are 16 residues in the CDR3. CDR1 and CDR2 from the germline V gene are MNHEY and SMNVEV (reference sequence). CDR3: CASKAGGVSSYNEQFF. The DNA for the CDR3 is TGTGCCAGCAAAGCCGGGGGGGTGAGCTCCTACAATGAGCAGTTCTTC.

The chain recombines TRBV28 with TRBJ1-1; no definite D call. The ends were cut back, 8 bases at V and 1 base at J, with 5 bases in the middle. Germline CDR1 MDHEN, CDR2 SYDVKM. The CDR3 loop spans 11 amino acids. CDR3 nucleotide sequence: TGTGCCAGCTGGGGGAACACTGAAGCTTTCTTT. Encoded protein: CASWGNTEAFF.

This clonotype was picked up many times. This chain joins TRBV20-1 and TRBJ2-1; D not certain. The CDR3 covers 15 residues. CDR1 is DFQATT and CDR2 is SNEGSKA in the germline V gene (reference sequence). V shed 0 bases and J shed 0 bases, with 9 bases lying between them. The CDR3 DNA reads TGCAGTGCTAGAGATTTCCGGAGCTCCTACAATGAGCAGTTCTTC. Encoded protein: CSARDFRSSYNEQFF.

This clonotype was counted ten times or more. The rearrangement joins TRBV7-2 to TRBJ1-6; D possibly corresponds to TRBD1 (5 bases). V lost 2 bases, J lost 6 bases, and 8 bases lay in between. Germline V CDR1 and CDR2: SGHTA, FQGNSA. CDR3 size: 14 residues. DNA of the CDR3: TGTGCCAGCAGCTTACAGGGACCTAATTCACCCCTCCACTTT. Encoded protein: CASSLQGPNSPLHF. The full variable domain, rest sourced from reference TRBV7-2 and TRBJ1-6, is GAGVSQSPSNKVTEKGKDVELRCDPISGHTALYWYRQSLGQGLEFLIYFQGNSAPDKSGLPSDRFSAERTGGSVSTLTIQRTQQEDSAVYLCASSLQGPNSPLHFGNGTRLTVT.

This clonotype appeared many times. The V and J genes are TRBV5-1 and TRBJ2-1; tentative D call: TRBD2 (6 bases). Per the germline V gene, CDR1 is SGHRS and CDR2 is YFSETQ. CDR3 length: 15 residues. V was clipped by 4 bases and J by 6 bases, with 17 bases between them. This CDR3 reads CASSRDSVKGNEQFF. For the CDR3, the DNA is TGCGCCAGCAGCCGGGACTCCGTGAAGGGCAATGAGCAGTTCTTC. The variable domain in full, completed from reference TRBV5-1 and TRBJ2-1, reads KAGVTQTPRYLIKTRGQQVTLSCSPISGHRSVSWYQQTPGQGLQFLFEYFSETQRNKGNFPGRFSGRQFSNSRSEMNVSTLELGDSALYLCASSRDSVKGNEQFFGPGTRLTVL.

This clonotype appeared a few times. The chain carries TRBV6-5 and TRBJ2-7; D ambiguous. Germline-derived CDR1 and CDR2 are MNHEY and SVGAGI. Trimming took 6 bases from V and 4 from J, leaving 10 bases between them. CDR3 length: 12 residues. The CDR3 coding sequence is TGTGCCAGCAGACGCCTCCCATACGAGCAGTACTTC. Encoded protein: CASRRLPYEQYF.

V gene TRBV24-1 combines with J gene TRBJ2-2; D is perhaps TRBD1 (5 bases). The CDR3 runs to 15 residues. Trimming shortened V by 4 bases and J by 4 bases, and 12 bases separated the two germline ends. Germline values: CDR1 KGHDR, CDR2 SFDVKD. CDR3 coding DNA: TGTGCCACCAGTGACACGACAGCAGGCACCGGGGAGCTGTTTTTT. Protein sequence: CATSDTTAGTGELFF.

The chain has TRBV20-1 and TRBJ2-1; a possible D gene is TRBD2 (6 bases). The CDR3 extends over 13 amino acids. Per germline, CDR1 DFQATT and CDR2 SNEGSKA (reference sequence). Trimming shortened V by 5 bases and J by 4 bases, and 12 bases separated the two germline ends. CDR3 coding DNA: TGCAGTGCTCGGGAGATGGGTTACAATGAGCAGTTCTTC. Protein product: CSAREMGYNEQFF.

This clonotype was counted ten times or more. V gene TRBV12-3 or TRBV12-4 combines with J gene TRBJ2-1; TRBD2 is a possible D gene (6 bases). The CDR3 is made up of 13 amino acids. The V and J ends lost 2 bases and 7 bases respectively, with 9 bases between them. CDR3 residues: CASSLRAGNEQFF. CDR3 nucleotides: TGTGCCAGCAGTTTAAGGGCGGGGAATGAGCAGTTCTTC.

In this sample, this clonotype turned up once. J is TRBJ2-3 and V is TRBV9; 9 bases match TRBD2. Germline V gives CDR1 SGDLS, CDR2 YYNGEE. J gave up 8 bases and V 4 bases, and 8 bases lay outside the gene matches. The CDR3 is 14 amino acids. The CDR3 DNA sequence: TGTGCCAGCAGCCCTGCAGGCGGGGGGGGTACGCAGTATTTT. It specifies CASSPAGGGGTQYF.